These 8 T cell receptor beta chains were sequenced from one sample in a study of blood T cells in healthy people across ages. With a J-beta primer mix and a sample-barcoded 5' primer, a second PCR ran 7 to 11 cycles. TCRdb re-called the 5' RACE reads through MiXCR, storing one row per CDR3 protein. The data contain fewer than 1.5 million distinct CDR3 sequences, around 39% of them seen just once; the ten biggest clones take up approximately 7.9%. The specimen sequenced was blood. Receptors originate from a woman aged 18-29 years in good health.

This clonotype was counted only a few times. The V call is TRBV29-1, the J call TRBJ2-7, with a tentative D call TRBD2 (5 bases). Germline V gene data show CDR1 as SQVTM and CDR2 as ANQGSEA. This CDR3 region has 15 residues. The ends were cut back, 1 base at V and 3 bases at J, with 16 bases in the middle. This chain's CDR3 is CSVEGVGTGDYEQYF. The DNA for the CDR3 is TGCAGCGTTGAAGGGGTGGGCACCGGGGACTACGAGCAGTACTTC.

The V and J genes are TRBV10-1 and TRBJ2-3; 8 nucleotides agree with TRBD2. Germline V gene sequence: CDR1 WNHNN, CDR2 SYGVQD (reference sequence). CDR3 length equals 15 residues. V dropped 3 bases and J dropped 3; count of bases not matched to a gene: 5. DNA of the CDR3: TGCGCCAGCAGTGAAGGGACTAGTCTAACAGATACGCAGTATTTT. Residues: CASSEGTSLTDTQYF.

In this sample, this clonotype turned up many times. The chain combines TRBV4-1 with TRBJ2-3; 7 bases are a match to TRBD2. Germline trimming cut 1 base from V and 4 bases from J; bases unmatched to any gene: 5. Germline CDR1 reads MGHRA; CDR2 reads YSYEKL. The CDR3 is 15 amino acids. In DNA form, the CDR3 reads TGCGCCAGCAGCCAAGTCGCGGGAGTGGCAGATACGCAGTATTTT. Translated, it gives CASSQVAGVADTQYF.

V and J are TRBV6-1 and TRBJ2-7; D possibly corresponds to TRBD1 (5 bases). Germline lookup yields CDR1 MNHNS and CDR2 SASEGT. Trimming left V 3 bases short and J 0 bases short, with 15 bases between. CDR3 size: 16 residues. CDR3 nucleotide sequence: TGTGCCAGCAGTGATGTAGGGGCGACCTCCTCCTACGAGCAGTACTTC. Protein: CASSDVGATSSYEQYF.

The V gene is TRBV28, the J gene TRBJ1-1; D is uncertain. The CDR3 runs 15 residues. The germline CDR1 and CDR2 sequences are MDHEN and SYDVKM. The V end lost 3 bases, the J end lost 1 base, and 12 bases lay between the germline ends. The CDR3 region has the DNA TGTGCCAGCAGTTTTCCGGAGGGCGGGAACACTGAAGCTTTCTTT. Encoded protein: CASSFPEGGNTEAFF. Supplemented by reference TRBV28 and TRBJ1-1, the full variable domain reads DVKVTQSSRYLVKRTGEKVFLECVQDMDHENMFWYRQDPGLGLRLIYFSYDVKMKEKGDIPEGYSVSREKKERFSLILESASTNQTSMYLCASSFPEGGNTEAFFGQGTRLTVV.

The chain has TRBV11-2 and TRBJ2-5; D remains unclear. The CDR3 is 15 amino acids. The V gene's germline CDR1 is SGHAT and CDR2 FQNNGV. Trimming took 4 bases from V and 5 from J, leaving 17 bases between them. CDR3 DNA: TGTGCCAGCAGCTCCTCCCAATTTGGGGTGGAGACCCAGTACTTC. Translation: CASSSSQFGVETQYF.

The genes are TRBV4-2 and TRBJ2-5; TRBD1 or TRBD2 may be the D gene (5 bases each). V lost 3 bases to trimming and J lost 11 bases, with 13 bases between them. The CDR3 contains 12 residues. Looked up from germline, CDR1 is LGHNA and CDR2 is YNFKEQ. The CDR3 DNA reads TGTGCCAGCAGCCAGGGAGTAAAGGGGCAGTACTTC. Amino acids: CASSQGVKGQYF.

This rearrangement joins TRBV7-2 to TRBJ1-6, with 10 bases fitting TRBD1. Germline CDR1 is SGHTA and CDR2 is FQGNSA. The CDR3 is made up of 15 amino acids. V lost 5 bases to trimming and J lost 7 bases; unmatched junction nucleotides: 5. The CDR3 coding sequence is TGTGCCAGCAGCACCGGGGACAGGGGCAATTCACCCCTCCACTTT. Its protein product is CASSTGDRGNSPLHF.